The 18 T cell receptor beta chains below all came from one sample that was sequenced in a study of T cells expressing NK-cell markers. TCRdb reprocessed the 5' RACE reads and keeps a single row for each CDR3 protein, giving no DNA. The sample table includes more than 400,000 distinct CDR3 sequences. The sample comprised blood T cells: a sorted CD56 or NKG2C T cell subset, CD4+ or CD8+ T cells, or bulk PBMC T cells (not recorded which). Receptors originate from a woman between 18 and 69 years old in good health.

CDR3 loop: CASSRAPNTEAFF. The chain employs TRBV3-1 and TRBJ1-1. Germline values: CDR1 LGHDT, CDR2 YNNKEL (reference sequence). This CDR3 comprises 13 residues.

The V call is TRBV3-1, the J call TRBJ2-7; TCRdb's assignment of TRBD2 cannot be checked, as there is no DNA. This CDR3 contains 15 residues. Germline CDR1 and CDR2: LGHDT and YNNKEL (reference sequence). CDR3 in amino acids: CASSQEWRAPYEQYF.

The chain combines TRBV7-2 with TRBJ1-1; the TCRdb call, TRBD1, lacks DNA for checking. This CDR3 contains 15 residues. The germline gives CDR1 SGHTA, CDR2 FQGNSA. CDR3 residues: CASSLLGTGNTEAFF.

The gene calls are TRBV7-2 and TRBJ2-3. Germline V gene lookup returns CDR1 SGHTA and CDR2 FQGNSA. The CDR3 spans 12 residues. CDR3 region: CASSPVADTQYF.

This chain links TRBV12-3 or TRBV12-4 with TRBJ2-2; TCRdb outputs TRBD1, but without DNA this stays unchecked. The CDR3 extends over 15 amino acids. The CDR3 spells CASRNDRPNTGELFF.

The V gene is TRBV14, the J gene TRBJ1-2. Germline V lookup: CDR1 SGHDN, CDR2 FVKESK. The CDR3 has 12 residues. The chain's CDR3 is CASSPGSYGYTF.

This rearrangement joins TRBV6-1 to TRBJ2-1. The CDR3 is 15 amino acids. CDR1 MNHNS and CDR2 SASEGT come from the germline V gene. The CDR3 protein is CASSDTWSSYNEQFF.

V gene TRBV4-3 combines with J gene TRBJ2-3. The CDR3 consists of 13 residues. CDR1 and CDR2 from the germline V gene are LGHNA and YSLEER. The CDR3 loop is CASSQDIGETQYF.

The J gene is TRBJ1-3, the V gene TRBV29-1; TCRdb indicates TRBD1, and absent DNA this call remains unverified. CDR1 SQVTM and CDR2 ANQGSEA come from the germline V gene. The CDR3 sequence is 15 residues long. The CDR3: CSVLTGTNSGNTIYF.

This chain links TRBV5-1 with TRBJ2-1; TCRdb indicates TRBD1, and absent DNA this call remains unverified. The CDR3 length is 15 residues. Per the germline V gene, CDR1 is SGHRS and CDR2 is YFSETQ. The CDR3 loop reads CASRQTGTGYNEQFF.

The chain couples TRBV5-1 to TRBJ2-1; checking the TCRdb D call of TRBD2 is not possible without DNA. This CDR3 is 17 amino acids long. Germline CDR1 and CDR2: SGHRS and YFSETQ. The CDR3: CASSFFWSSGDNNEQFF.

The chain is built from TRBV5-1 and TRBJ1-1. Germline CDR1 and CDR2: SGHRS and YFSETQ. CDR3 size: 13 residues. The CDR3 loop is CASKGFRNTEAFF.

This chain links TRBV3-1 with TRBJ2-1; TCRdb reports TRBD1, a call that lacks DNA to check it against. CDR1 is LGHDT and CDR2 is YNNKEL in the germline V gene (reference sequence). The CDR3 is made up of 15 amino acids. CDR3 residues: CASSQEDPGENEQFF.

The chain links TRBV4-3 to TRBJ2-5; TCRdb returns TRBD2, unconfirmable since there is no DNA. There are 17 residues in the CDR3. Germline CDR1 LGHNA, CDR2 YSLEER. The CDR3 region is CASSLTRGLAGGETQYF.

The rearrangement uses TRBV20-1 and TRBJ2-1; the TRBD1 assignment by TCRdb is unverifiable without DNA. This CDR3 is 15 amino acids long. Germline CDR1 is DFQATT and CDR2 is SNEGSKA (reference sequence). CDR3 sequence: CSAPPTGVLVNEQFF.

J is TRBJ2-1 and V is TRBV24-1. CDR1 KGHDR and CDR2 SFDVKD come from the germline V gene. The CDR3 consists of 13 residues. The CDR3 region is CATSDTNTNEQFF.

The CDR3 spells CATRPRRDTIGRELFF. The chain has TRBV19 and TRBJ2-2; absent DNA, TCRdb's TRBD1 call cannot be checked. Germline V gives CDR1 LNHDA, CDR2 SQIVND (reference sequence). The CDR3 is 16 amino acids. Variable domain in full (rest from reference TRBV19 and TRBJ2-2): DGGITQSPKYLFRKEGQNVTLSCEQNLNHDAMYWYRQDPGQGLRLIYYSQIVNDFQKGDIAEGYSVSREKKESFPLTVTSAQKNPTAFYLCATRPRRDTIGRELFFGEGSRLTVL.

The rearrangement uses TRBV29-1 and TRBJ2-1; lacking DNA, the TRBD1 call made by TCRdb goes unchecked. Per germline, CDR1 SQVTM and CDR2 ANQGSEA. The CDR3 runs 13 residues. Here the CDR3 reads CSADAKRGDEQFF.